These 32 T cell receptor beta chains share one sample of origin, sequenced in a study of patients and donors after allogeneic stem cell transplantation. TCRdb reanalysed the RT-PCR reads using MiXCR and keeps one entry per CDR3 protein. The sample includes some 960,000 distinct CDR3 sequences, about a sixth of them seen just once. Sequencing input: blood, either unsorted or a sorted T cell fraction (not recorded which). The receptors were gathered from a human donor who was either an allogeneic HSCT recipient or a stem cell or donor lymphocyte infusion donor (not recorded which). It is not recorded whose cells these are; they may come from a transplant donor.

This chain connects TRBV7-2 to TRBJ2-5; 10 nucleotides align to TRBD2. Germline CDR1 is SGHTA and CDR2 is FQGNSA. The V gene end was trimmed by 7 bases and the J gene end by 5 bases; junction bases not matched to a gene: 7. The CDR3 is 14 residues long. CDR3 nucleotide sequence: TGTGCCAGCACTTCTAGCGGGAGATTGGAGACCCAGTACTTC. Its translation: CASTSSGRLETQYF.

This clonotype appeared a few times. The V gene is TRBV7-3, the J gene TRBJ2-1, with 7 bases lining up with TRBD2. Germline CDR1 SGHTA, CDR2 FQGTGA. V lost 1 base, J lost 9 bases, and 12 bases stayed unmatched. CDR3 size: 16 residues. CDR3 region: CASSLSFPAGYGEQFF. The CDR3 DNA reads TGTGCCAGCAGCTTAAGTTTTCCAGCGGGGTACGGTGAGCAGTTCTTC.

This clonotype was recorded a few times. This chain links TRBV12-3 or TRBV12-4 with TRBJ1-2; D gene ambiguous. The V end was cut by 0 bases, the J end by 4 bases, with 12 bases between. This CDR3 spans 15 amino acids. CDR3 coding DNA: TGTGCCAGCAGTTTAGCGAGGCGCGCCCGCTATGGCTACACCTTC. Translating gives CASSLARRARYGYTF.

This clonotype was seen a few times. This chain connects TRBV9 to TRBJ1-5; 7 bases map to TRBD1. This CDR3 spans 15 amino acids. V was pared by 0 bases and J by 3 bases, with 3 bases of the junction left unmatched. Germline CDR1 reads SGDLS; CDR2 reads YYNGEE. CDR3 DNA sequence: TGTGCCAGCAGCGTAGGGACAGGACTCAATCAGCCCCAGCATTTT. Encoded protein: CASSVGTGLNQPQHF. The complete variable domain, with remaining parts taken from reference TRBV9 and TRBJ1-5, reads DSGVTQTPKHLITATGQRVTLRCSPRSGDLSVYWYQQSLDQGLQFLIQYYNGEERAKGNILERFSAQQFPDLHSELNLSSLELGDSALYFCASSVGTGLNQPQHFGDGTRLSIL.

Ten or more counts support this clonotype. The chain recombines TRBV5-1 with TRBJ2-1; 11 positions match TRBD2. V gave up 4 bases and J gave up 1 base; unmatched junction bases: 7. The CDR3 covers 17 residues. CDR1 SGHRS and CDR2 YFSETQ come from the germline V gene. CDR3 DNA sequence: TGCGCCAGCAGCCCGGGACTAGCGGCCCTGTCCTACAATGAGCAGTTCTTC. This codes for CASSPGLAALSYNEQFF.

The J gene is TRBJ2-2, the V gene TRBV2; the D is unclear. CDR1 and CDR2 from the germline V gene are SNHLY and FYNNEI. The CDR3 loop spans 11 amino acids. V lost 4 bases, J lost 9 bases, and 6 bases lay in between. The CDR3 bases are TGTGCCAGCAGTGCCCCGAGGGAGCTGTTTTTT. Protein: CASSAPRELFF.

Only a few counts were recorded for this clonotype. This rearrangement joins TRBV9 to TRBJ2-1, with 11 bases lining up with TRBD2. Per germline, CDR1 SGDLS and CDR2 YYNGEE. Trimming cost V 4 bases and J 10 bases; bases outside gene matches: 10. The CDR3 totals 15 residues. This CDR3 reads CASSLRSGGAREQFF. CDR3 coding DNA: TGTGCCAGCAGCTTACGTAGCGGGGGGGCAAGGGAGCAGTTCTTC.

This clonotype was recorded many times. CDR3 loop: CASSEDTEAFF. The CDR3 DNA sequence: TGTGCCAGCAGCGAAGACACTGAAGCTTTCTTT. This sequence joins TRBV12-3 or TRBV12-4 and TRBJ1-1; no clear D. CDR3 length equals 11 residues. The V and J ends lost 6 bases and 3 bases respectively, with 5 bases between them.

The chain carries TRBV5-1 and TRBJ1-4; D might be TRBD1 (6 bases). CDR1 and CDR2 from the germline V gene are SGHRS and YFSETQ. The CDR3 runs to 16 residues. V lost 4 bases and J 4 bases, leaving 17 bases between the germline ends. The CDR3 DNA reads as TGCGCCAGCAGCGAAGAGGACAGCCGTCTTAATGAAAAACTGTTTTTT. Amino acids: CASSEEDSRLNEKLFF.

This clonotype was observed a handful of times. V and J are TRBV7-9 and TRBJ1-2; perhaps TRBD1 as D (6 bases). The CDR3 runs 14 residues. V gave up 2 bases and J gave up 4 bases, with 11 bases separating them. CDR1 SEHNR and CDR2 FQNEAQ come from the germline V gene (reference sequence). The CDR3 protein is CASSLKGVLYGYTF. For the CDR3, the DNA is TGTGCCAGCAGCTTAAAGGGGGTCCTCTATGGCTACACCTTC.

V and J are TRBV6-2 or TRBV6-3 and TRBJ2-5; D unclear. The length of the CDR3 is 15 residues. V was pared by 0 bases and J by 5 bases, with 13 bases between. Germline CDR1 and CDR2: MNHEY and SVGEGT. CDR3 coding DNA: TGTGCCAGCAGTTACTCGAGCCAGTTCCCGGAGACCCAGTACTTC. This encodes CASSYSSQFPETQYF.

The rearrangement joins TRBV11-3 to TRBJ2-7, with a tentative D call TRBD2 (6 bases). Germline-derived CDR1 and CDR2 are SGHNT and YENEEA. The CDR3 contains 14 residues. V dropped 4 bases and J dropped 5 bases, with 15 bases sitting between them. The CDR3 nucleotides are TGTGCCAGCAGCTGGGAGGATAAGACCCACGAGCAGTACTTC. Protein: CASSWEDKTHEQYF.

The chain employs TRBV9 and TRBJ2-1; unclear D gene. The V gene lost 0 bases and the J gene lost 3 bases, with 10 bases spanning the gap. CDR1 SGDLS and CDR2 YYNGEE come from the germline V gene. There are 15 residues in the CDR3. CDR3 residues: CASSVEFEIYNEQFF. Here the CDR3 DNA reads TGTGCCAGCAGCGTAGAATTTGAGATCTACAATGAGCAGTTCTTC.

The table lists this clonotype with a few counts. The CDR3 DNA sequence: TGTGCCAGCAGCTTAACGGGGAGGGTTGGCCCAGATACGCAGTATTTT. Protein: CASSLTGRVGPDTQYF. The V gene is TRBV7-3, the J gene TRBJ2-3, with 7 bases lining up with TRBD2. Unmatched junction bases numbered 7, after V lost 0 bases and J lost 4 bases. CDR3 length equals 16 residues. CDR1 and CDR2 (germline): SGHTA, FQGTGA.

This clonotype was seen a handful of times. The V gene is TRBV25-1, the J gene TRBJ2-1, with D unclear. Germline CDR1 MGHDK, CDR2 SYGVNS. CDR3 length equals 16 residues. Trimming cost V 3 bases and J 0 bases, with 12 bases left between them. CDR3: CASSEVVKVSYNEQFF. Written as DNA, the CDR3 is TGTGCCAGCAGTGAGGTTGTGAAGGTCTCCTACAATGAGCAGTTCTTC.

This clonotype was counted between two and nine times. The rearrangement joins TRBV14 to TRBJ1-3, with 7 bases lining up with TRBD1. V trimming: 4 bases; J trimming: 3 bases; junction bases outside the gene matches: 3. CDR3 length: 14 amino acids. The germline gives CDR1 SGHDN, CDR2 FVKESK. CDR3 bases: TGTGCCAGCAGCCGGACAGGAGGTGGAAACACCATATATTTT. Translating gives CASSRTGGGNTIYF.

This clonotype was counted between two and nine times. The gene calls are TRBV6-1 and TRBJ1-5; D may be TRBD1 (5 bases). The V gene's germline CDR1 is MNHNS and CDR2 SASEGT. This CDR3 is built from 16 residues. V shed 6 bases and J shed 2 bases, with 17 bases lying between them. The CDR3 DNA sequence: TGTGCCAGCAGAGCAGGGTCTCTCCCGGGCAATCAGCCCCAGCATTTT. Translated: CASRAGSLPGNQPQHF.

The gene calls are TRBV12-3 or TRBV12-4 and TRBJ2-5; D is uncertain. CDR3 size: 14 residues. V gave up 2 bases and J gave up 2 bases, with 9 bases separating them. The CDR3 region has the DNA TGTGCCAGCAGTTTATCGGCAGCACAAGAGACCCAGTACTTC. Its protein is CASSLSAAQETQYF.

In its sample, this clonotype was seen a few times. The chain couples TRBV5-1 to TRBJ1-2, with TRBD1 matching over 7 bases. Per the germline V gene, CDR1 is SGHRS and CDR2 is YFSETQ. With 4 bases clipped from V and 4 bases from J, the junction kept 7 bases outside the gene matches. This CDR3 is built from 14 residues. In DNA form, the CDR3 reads TGCGCCAGCAGCAGGGACAGACAACTCTATGGCTACACCTTC. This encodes CASSRDRQLYGYTF.

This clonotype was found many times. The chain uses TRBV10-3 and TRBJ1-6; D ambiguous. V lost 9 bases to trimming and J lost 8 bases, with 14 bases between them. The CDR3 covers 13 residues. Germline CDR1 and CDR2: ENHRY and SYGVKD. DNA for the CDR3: TGTGCCATACGACCACGGACGGATTCACCCCTCCACTTT. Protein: CAIRPRTDSPLHF.

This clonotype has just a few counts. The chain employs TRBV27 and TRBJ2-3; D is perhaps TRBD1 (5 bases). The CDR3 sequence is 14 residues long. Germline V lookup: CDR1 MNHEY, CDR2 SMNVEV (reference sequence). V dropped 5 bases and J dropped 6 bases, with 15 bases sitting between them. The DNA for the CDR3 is TGTGCCAGCAGTGTCTCAGGGTACCCGGATACGCAGTATTTT. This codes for CASSVSGYPDTQYF.

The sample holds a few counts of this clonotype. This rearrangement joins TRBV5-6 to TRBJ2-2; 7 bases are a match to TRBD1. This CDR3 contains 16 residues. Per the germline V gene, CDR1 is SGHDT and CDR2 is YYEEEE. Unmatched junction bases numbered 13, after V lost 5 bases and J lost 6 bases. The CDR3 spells CASRFSAGGWAGELFF. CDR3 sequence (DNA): TGTGCCAGCAGATTTTCCGCAGGGGGTTGGGCCGGGGAGCTGTTTTTT.

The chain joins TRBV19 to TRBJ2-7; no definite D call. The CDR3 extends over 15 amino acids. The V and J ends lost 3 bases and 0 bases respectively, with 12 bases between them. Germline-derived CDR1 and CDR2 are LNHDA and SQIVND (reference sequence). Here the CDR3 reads CASSISVDYSYEQYF. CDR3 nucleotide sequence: TGTGCCAGTAGTATTTCAGTGGATTACTCCTACGAGCAGTACTTC.

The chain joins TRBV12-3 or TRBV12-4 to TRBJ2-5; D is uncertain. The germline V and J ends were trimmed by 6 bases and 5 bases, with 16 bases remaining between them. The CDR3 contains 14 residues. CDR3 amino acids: CASSIDPFLETQYF. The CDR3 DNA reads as TGTGCCAGCAGCATAGATCCGTTCCTTGAGACCCAGTACTTC.

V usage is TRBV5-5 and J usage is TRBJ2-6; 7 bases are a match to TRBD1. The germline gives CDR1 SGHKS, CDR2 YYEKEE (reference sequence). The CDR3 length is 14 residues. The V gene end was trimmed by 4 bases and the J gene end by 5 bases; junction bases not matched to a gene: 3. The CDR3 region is CASSRQGWANVLTF. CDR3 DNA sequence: TGTGCCAGCAGCCGACAGGGTTGGGCCAACGTCCTGACTTTC.

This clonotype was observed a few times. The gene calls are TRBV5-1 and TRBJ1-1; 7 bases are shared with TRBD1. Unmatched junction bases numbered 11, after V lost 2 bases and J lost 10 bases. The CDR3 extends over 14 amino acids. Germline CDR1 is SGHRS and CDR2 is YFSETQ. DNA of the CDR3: TGCGCCAGCAGCTTATCGAAAGGACAGGTGGGAGCTTTCTTT. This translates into CASSLSKGQVGAFF.

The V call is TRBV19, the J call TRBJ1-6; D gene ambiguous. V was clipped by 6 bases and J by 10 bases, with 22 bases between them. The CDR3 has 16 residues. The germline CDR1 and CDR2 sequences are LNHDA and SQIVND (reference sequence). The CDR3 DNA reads TGTGCCAGTAGATATTGGTCCCGTGAAGGAGGATCACCCCTCCACTTT. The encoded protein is CASRYWSREGGSPLHF.

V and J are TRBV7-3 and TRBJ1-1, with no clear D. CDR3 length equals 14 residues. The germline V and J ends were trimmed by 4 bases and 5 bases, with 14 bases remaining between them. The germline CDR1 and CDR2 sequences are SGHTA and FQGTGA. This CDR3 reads CASSSLNLGTEAFF. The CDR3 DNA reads TGTGCCAGCAGCTCCCTTAACCTAGGGACTGAAGCTTTCTTT. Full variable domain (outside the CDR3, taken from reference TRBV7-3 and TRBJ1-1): GAGVSQTPSNKVTEKGKYVELRCDPISGHTALYWYRQSLGQGPEFLIYFQGTGAADDSGLPNDRFFAVRPEGSVSTLKIQRTERGDSAVYLCASSSLNLGTEAFFGQGTRLTVV.

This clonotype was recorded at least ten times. The CDR3 region is CSGLQNTEAFF. The CDR3 nucleotides are TGCAGTGGCCTGCAGAACACTGAAGCTTTCTTT. V gene TRBV20-1 combines with J gene TRBJ1-1, with D uncertain. With 7 bases removed from V and 1 base from J, the gap between germline ends came to 7 bases. The CDR3 runs to 11 residues. CDR1 DFQATT and CDR2 SNEGSKA come from the germline V gene (reference sequence).

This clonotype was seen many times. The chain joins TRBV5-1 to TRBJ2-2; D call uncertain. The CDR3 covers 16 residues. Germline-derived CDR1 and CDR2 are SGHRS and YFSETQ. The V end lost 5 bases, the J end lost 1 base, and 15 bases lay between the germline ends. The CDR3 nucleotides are TGCGCCAGCAGGATCGGCCTGTCTCTGAACACCGGGGAGCTGTTTTTT. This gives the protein CASRIGLSLNTGELFF.

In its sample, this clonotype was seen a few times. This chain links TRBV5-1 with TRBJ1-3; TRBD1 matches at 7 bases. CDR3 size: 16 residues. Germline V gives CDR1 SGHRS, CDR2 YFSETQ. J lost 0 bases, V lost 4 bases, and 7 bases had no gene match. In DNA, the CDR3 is TGCGCCAGCAGCGGCACAGGGGTCAGCTCTGGAAACACCATATATTTT. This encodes CASSGTGVSSGNTIYF. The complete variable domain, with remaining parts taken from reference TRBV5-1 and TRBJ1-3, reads KAGVTQTPRYLIKTRGQQVTLSCSPISGHRSVSWYQQTPGQGLQFLFEYFSETQRNKGNFPGRFSGRQFSNSRSEMNVSTLELGDSALYLCASSGTGVSSGNTIYFGEGSWLTVV.

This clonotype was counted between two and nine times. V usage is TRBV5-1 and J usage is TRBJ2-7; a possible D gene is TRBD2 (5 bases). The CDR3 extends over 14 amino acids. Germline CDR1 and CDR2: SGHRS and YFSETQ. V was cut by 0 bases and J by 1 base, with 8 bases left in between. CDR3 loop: CASSLGGKSYEQYF. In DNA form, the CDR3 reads TGCGCCAGCAGCTTGGGAGGGAAATCCTACGAGCAGTACTTC. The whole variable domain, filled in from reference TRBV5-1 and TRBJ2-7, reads KAGVTQTPRYLIKTRGQQVTLSCSPISGHRSVSWYQQTPGQGLQFLFEYFSETQRNKGNFPGRFSGRQFSNSRSEMNVSTLELGDSALYLCASSLGGKSYEQYFGPGTRLTVT.